This TCR beta chain was profiled in a study of T cell repertoires in cytomegalovirus infection. Whole-study context: The public TCR beta signatures pointed to both CMV infection and matching HLA type.

This clonotype was seen many times. The antigen is undetermined. Findings of the study overall: Public TCR beta family frequency separated CMV-and-HLA carriers, including in an independent cohort. Ex vivo responses were dominated by HLA-C-restricted CMV-specific TCR beta clonotypes.

In TCRdb, the reads were re-called with MiXCR into one record per CDR3 protein. The table shows 400,000 to 550,000 distinct CDR3 sequences, with approximately 10% occurring only once. The TCR was taken from a human donor in good health (CMV status not recorded). Some clones in this sample may be carry-over from other donors' samples. The sample taken for sequencing was PBMCs.

CDR3 sequence: CASSPGTGGLTGELFF. CDR3 nucleotide sequence: TGTGCCAGCAGCCCCGGGACAGGGGGTTTGACCGGGGAGCTGTTTTTT. The chain combines TRBV7-2 with TRBJ2-2; 11 nucleotides match TRBD1. The CDR3 runs to 16 residues. Trimming removed 5 bases from V and 5 bases from J; junction bases left unmatched: 7. Germline CDR1 reads SGHTA; CDR2 reads FQGNSA.